The sequence of this TCR beta chain was determined in a study of beta chain features in type 1 diabetes. This clone was seen a handful of times. Its antigen is unidentified. CD4+ naive, central memory, regulatory and stem cell-like memory subsets were isolated by sorting on CD45RO/CCR7/CD25/CD127/CD95/CD27. The investigators reverse transcribed all of the isolated RNA, so they sequenced expressed TCRB transcripts. The study sequenced naive, central memory and regulatory T cell samples to an average of about 4 million reads. The assay was immunoSEQ multiplex PCR, and TCRdb's table has in-frame clones only and misses some. This repertoire shows about 290,000 clones, about 8.5% found once; its top ten account for roughly 1%. Whole-study results and caveats: PCR may have favored shorter templates equally in patients and controls. At VDJ recombination sites, type 1 diabetes patients had fewer insertions and more deleted nucleotides.

Deletions cut 5 bases from V and 0 bases from J, with 11 bases between. The length of the CDR3 is 14 residues. Germline V gives CDR1 GTSNPN, CDR2 SVGIG (reference sequence). This TCR derives from a woman aged 18-29 years in good health. Material for sequencing was central memory CD4+ T cells from blood. The chain carries TRBV30 and TRBJ1-3; weak D call: TRBD1 (5 bases). Here the CDR3 reads CAWGDGFSGNTIYF. The CDR3 nucleotides are TGTGCCTGGGGGGACGGATTCTCTGGAAACACCATATATTTT.